These T cell receptor beta chains were read from a single sample in a study of cytomegalovirus exposure and HLA in healthy donors. Here immunoSEQ multiplex PCR was the method, and the copy in TCRdb shows in-frame clones only, minus some. This sample has approximately 150,000 clones, with roughly 80% found just once. Sequenced sample: PBMCs. The receptors shown here come from a man aged 18 to 29 in good health and CMV-seropositive. Each CDR3 is given with its conserved first and last residue. The order of the fields is J gene, V gene, clone size, CDR3 length, D gene, CDR3 DNA, CDR3 protein. The D gene is left open where the match is weak. A clone size is listed for some rows: how often the clone was seen (once, few, many), or a class if it is expanded.

>TRBJ2-7|TRBV2|-|13|-
TGTGCCAGCAAAAAAGGACAGACCTACGAGCAGTACTTC
CASKKGQTYEQYF
>TRBJ2-5|TRBV7-9|-|14|-
TGTGCCAGCAGCTTAGCAGGGGTCCAAGAGACCCAGTACTTC
CASSLAGVQETQYF
>TRBJ2-1|TRBV9|-|13|-
TGTGCCAGCAGCGGAGAAGAGCGTGTTGAGCAGTTCTTC
CASSGEERVEQFF
>TRBJ2-3|TRBV29-1|once|12|-
TGCAGTACCGGCGTAGCCACAGATACGCAGTATTTT
CSTGVATDTQYF
>TRBJ1-4|TRBV7-2|-|16|-
TGTGCCAGCAGCCTAGTTAAGGCAGGAACTAATGAAAAACTGTTTTTT
CASSLVKAGTNEKLFF
>TRBJ2-7|TRBV6-5|few|15|TRBD1
TGTGCCAGCAGGTACGACAGGGGAACCTCCTACGAGCAGTACTTC
CASRYDRGTSYEQYF
>TRBJ2-7|TRBV7-2|-|11|-
TGTGCCAGCAGCCTTGTTCGGGAGCAGTACTTC
CASSLVREQYF
>TRBJ1-1|TRBV19|-|15|-
TGTGCCAGTCGGACAACAGGGTCCTCGAGCACTGAAGCTTTCTTT
CASRTTGSSSTEAFF
>TRBJ2-7|TRBV5-4|-|15|TRBD2
TGTGCCAGCAGCATTAGCGGGGCCAGCTCCTACGAGCAGTACTTC
CASSISGASSYEQYF
>TRBJ2-7|TRBV10-3|-|15|TRBD1
TGTGCCATCAGCGATCCCGACAGGGTAGTGTACGAGCAGTACTTC
CAISDPDRVVYEQYF
>TRBJ2-1|TRBV30|-|14|TRBD2
TGTGCCTGGAGTGTAGACCAAGCGGGGCTTACGCAGTTCTTC
CAWSVDQAGLTQFF
>TRBJ1-5|TRBV7-9|few|16|-
TGTGCCAGCAGCAACTCGGCCCAGGGGTACCGAGGGCCCCAGCATTTT
CASSNSAQGYRGPQHF
>TRBJ2-3|TRBV18|-|15|-
TGTGCCAGCTCACCAAGGACAGGGAGGGAAGATACGCAGTATTTT
CASSPRTGREDTQYF
>TRBJ2-1|TRBV7-2|-|14|-
TGTGCCAGCAGCTCAGTCGGGGGGCCCAATGAGCAGTTCTTC
CASSSVGGPNEQFF
>TRBJ1-3|TRBV15|-|16|-
TGTGCCACCAGCAGAAGAGATGGGGGCGGAGGAAACACCATATATTTT
CATSRRDGGGGNTIYF
>TRBJ1-5|TRBV5-6|-|13|-
TGTGCCAGCAGTAACGGACAGAATCAGCCCCAGCATTTT
CASSNGQNQPQHF
>TRBJ2-5|TRBV5-1|-|17|-
TGCGCCAGCAGCGAGGGTTGGGGATCGGGGTACCAAGAGACCCAGTACTTC
CASSEGWGSGYQETQYF
>TRBJ1-5|TRBV19|once|15|-
TGTGCCAGTAGAGCACCGATTGGGCGGGAACAGCCCCAGCATTTT
CASRAPIGREQPQHF
>TRBJ2-1|TRBV6-1|-|16|-
TGTGCCAGCAGTGACCCGGGGGAAGTCTCCTACAATGAGCAGTTCTTC
CASSDPGEVSYNEQFF
>TRBJ1-2|TRBV19|-|12|-
TGTGCCAGTAGCCAGAGAAGGGGTGGCTACACCTTC
CASSQRRGGYTF
>TRBJ1-2|TRBV4-1|-|15|TRBD1
TGCGCCAGCAGCCAGGCCGGGACAGGGGGCGGTGGCTACACCTTC
CASSQAGTGGGGYTF
>TRBJ1-1|TRBV10-3|-|14|-
TGTGCCATCAGTCCCAGGGGTGAGAACACTGAAGCTTTCTTT
CAISPRGENTEAFF
>TRBJ2-2|TRBV5-1|-|15|TRBD1
TGCGCCAGCAGGCCCCGGGACAGGGCCCCCGGGGAGCTGTTTTTT
CASRPRDRAPGELFF
>TRBJ1-2|TRBV27|-|14|-
TGTGCCAGCAGTTTATCGATCGGGTTCTATGGCTACACCTTC
CASSLSIGFYGYTF
>TRBJ1-6|TRBV2|-|17|TRBD1
TGTGCCAGCAGTGATATTGACAGGGCCGGCAATAATTCACCCCTCCACTTT
CASSDIDRAGNNSPLHF
>TRBJ2-5|TRBV29-1|-|11|-
TGCAGCGTTCAACGGCAAGAGACCCAGTACTTC
CSVQRQETQYF
>TRBJ2-6|TRBV27|-|14|-
TGTGCCAGCAGTTCCTACTCTGGGGCCAACGTCCTGACTTTC
CASSSYSGANVLTF
>TRBJ1-1|TRBV6-6|-|16|TRBD1
TGTGCCAGCAGAGGAGGGGCACAGGGGGCGGGCACTGAAGCTTTCTTT
CASRGGAQGAGTEAFF
>TRBJ1-1|TRBV29-1|once|13|TRBD1
TGCAGCGTTGAATGGGACAGCAACACTGAAGCTTTCTTT
CSVEWDSNTEAFF
>TRBJ2-7|TRBV6-1|-|15|TRBD2
TGTGCCAGCAGTGGGGGACTAGCGGGAGGGTACGAGCAGTACTTC
CASSGGLAGGYEQYF
>TRBJ1-6|TRBV4-1|-|15|-
TGCGCCAGCAGCCAAGATTCGTCCTATAATTCACCCCTCCACTTT
CASSQDSSYNSPLHF
>TRBJ2-5|TRBV10-3|-|15|-
TGTGCCATCAGTGGATCGAGAGCGCCCCAAGAGACCCAGTACTTC
CAISGSRAPQETQYF